The 15 T cell receptor beta chains below were found in one sample sequenced in a study of CD8+ T cells in alopecia areata. RNA was extracted and reverse transcribed into cDNA as the sequencing template. Some clones are missing from TCRdb's copy, which holds only in-frame ones; the method was immunoSEQ multiplex PCR. The table shows over 150,000 clones, with roughly 56% occurring only once. The sequenced sample was CD8+ T cells sorted from blood. The receptors were sampled from a human donor in good health.

This rearrangement joins TRBV6-6 to TRBJ1-5, with 7 bases that match TRBD1. The CDR3 consists of 15 residues. Germline lookup yields CDR1 MNHNY and CDR2 SVGAGI (reference sequence). V lost 6 bases, J lost 6 bases, and 11 bases stayed unmatched. CDR3 amino acids: CASRTDRESGQPQHF. DNA for the CDR3: TGTGCCAGCAGAACAGACAGGGAATCTGGTCAGCCCCAGCATTTT.

The gene calls are TRBV29-1 and TRBJ2-3, with 10 bases lining up with TRBD2. CDR1 is SQVTM, CDR2 ANQGSEA, per germline. CDR3 length: 16 amino acids. The J segment lost 6 bases and the V segment lost 7 bases, leaving 16 bases of the junction unmatched. The CDR3 DNA reads TGCAGCGGTCTCAGCTGGGGGACTAGCGACACGGATACGCAGTATTTT. Translating it yields CSGLSWGTSDTDTQYF.

The V call is TRBV9, the J call TRBJ2-3, with 7 bases lining up with TRBD2. The V and J ends lost 3 bases and 0 bases, in that order; junction bases with no gene match: 4. The CDR3 is 15 amino acids. Germline V CDR1 and CDR2: SGDLS, YYNGEE. As DNA, the CDR3 is TGTGCCAGCAGCGGAGCGGGGATAAGCACAGATACGCAGTATTTT. Its translation is CASSGAGISTDTQYF.

The V and J genes are TRBV5-4 and TRBJ2-7; D gene uncertain. The V gene's germline CDR1 is SGHNT and CDR2 YYREEE (reference sequence). V dropped 2 bases and J dropped 3 bases, with 12 bases sitting between them. This CDR3 spans 14 amino acids. CDR3: CASSFERRNYEQYF. The CDR3 DNA is TGTGCCAGCAGCTTCGAACGTCGAAACTACGAGCAGTACTTC.

This chain uses TRBV27 with TRBJ1-1; D gene uncertain. Germline CDR1 MNHEY, CDR2 SMNVEV (reference sequence). The CDR3 has 14 residues. Trimming removed 5 bases from V and 4 bases from J, with 14 bases in between. CDR3 residues: CASSPKEGSTEAFF. The CDR3 region has the DNA TGTGCCAGCAGTCCTAAGGAAGGGTCCACTGAAGCTTTCTTT.

A few counts support this clone. At one end the junction does not follow the germline gene, possibly because of a read error. The chain links TRBV27 to TRBJ1-2; 8 bases agree with TRBD1. CDR3 length: 15 amino acids. Germline V gene data show CDR1 as MNHEY and CDR2 as SMNVEV (reference sequence). The CDR3 region has the DNA TGTGCCAGCAGTTTATCGGGCAGCAGGGGGCGGCCTCCCCTCTTC. Its protein is CASSLSGSRGRPPLF.

The CDR3 nucleotides read TGTGCCAGCAGCGAAGGGGCCGATTCCTACGAGCAGTACTTC. Translation: CASSEGADSYEQYF. J is TRBJ2-7 and V is TRBV9; TRBD1 is a possible D gene (5 bases). Germline V gene lookup returns CDR1 SGDLS and CDR2 YYNGEE. The CDR3 sequence is 14 residues long. V shed 3 bases and J shed 1 base, with 11 bases lying between them.

The chain combines TRBV2 with TRBJ1-3, with unresolved D. The CDR3 totals 14 residues. The V end was cut by 3 bases, the J end by 2 bases, with 8 bases between. CDR1 and CDR2 from the germline V gene are SNHLY and FYNNEI. The CDR3 reads CASSEAEPGNTIYF. As DNA, the CDR3 is TGTGCCAGCAGTGAGGCAGAGCCTGGAAACACCATATATTTT.

Regarding this clone: In the same sample, other DNA sequences code for this CDR3. V and J are TRBV4-1 and TRBJ2-7, with D unresolved. This CDR3 region has 14 residues. Germline V CDR1 and CDR2: MGHRA, YSYEKL. V gave up 1 base and J gave up 0 bases, with 7 bases separating them. The CDR3 sequence: CASSQGQGSYEQYF. The CDR3 coding sequence is TGCGCCAGCAGCCAAGGTCAAGGCTCCTACGAGCAGTACTTC.

The chain links TRBV4-1 to TRBJ1-2; 8 bases align to TRBD1. CDR1 and CDR2 from the germline V gene are MGHRA and YSYEKL. The CDR3 is 15 residues long. The V segment lost 1 base and the J segment 2 bases; nucleotides outside the gene matches: 3. CDR3 amino acids: CASSQGTGTNYGYTF. DNA of the CDR3: TGCGCCAGCAGCCAAGGGACAGGGACCAACTATGGCTACACCTTC.

The genes are TRBV6-5 and TRBJ2-7, with 12 bases fitting TRBD2. Losses at the gene ends were 10 bases for V and 5 bases for J; bases not matched to a gene: 9. CDR1 and CDR2 from the germline V gene are MNHEY and SVGAGI. The CDR3 extends over 14 amino acids. In DNA form, the CDR3 reads TGTGCCACGTTTCCCTCTAGCGGGGGGGACGAGCAGTACTTC. Translated: CATFPSSGGDEQYF.

This chain's CDR3 is CASSLAGWPLHF. The CDR3 coding sequence is TGTGCCAGCAGTCTTGCGGGGTGGCCCCTCCACTTT. This sequence joins TRBV7-6 and TRBJ1-6, with D hard to call. Trimming pared 6 bases from V and 13 bases from J, leaving 13 bases between. The length of the CDR3 is 12 residues. CDR1 SGHVS and CDR2 FNYEAQ come from the germline V gene.

The chain links TRBV29-1 to TRBJ1-1; D gene uncertain. There are 10 residues in the CDR3. Deletions cut 2 bases from V and 9 bases from J, with 7 bases between. In germline, CDR1 is SQVTM, CDR2 ANQGSEA. The CDR3 coding sequence is TGCAGCGTTGAAAAGGCACAAGCTTTCTTT. Translated: CSVEKAQAFF.

The rearrangement uses TRBV13 and TRBJ2-5; D is unresolved. This CDR3 comprises 13 residues. Germline V gene lookup returns CDR1 PRHDT and CDR2 FYEKMQ (reference sequence). Trimming removed 5 bases at V and 0 bases at J, with 7 bases between. The CDR3, as DNA: TGTGCCAGCAGCCCGGAGTACCAAGAGACCCAGTACTTC. Translating gives CASSPEYQETQYF. The entire variable domain, with the rest obtained from reference TRBV13 and TRBJ2-5, is as follows: AAGVIQSPRHLIKEKRETATLKCYPIPRHDTVYWYQQGPGQDPQFLISFYEKMQSDKGSIPDRFSAQQFSDYHSELNMSSLELGDSALYFCASSPEYQETQYFGPGTRLLVL.

The chain is built from TRBV5-6 and TRBJ2-1; 15 nucleotides line up with TRBD2. The ends lost 4 bases at V and 9 bases at J; junction bases unmatched: 5. Germline values: CDR1 SGHDT, CDR2 YYEEEE. The CDR3 runs 15 residues. CDR3 nucleotide sequence: TGTGCCAGCAGCCCCGGGACTAGCGGGGGGCCTGAGCAGTTCTTC. Protein sequence: CASSPGTSGGPEQFF. The whole variable domain, remainder taken from reference TRBV5-6 and TRBJ2-1, is DAGVTQSPTHLIKTRGQQVTLRCSPKSGHDTVSWYQQALGQGPQFIFQYYEEEERQRGNFPDRFSGHQFPNYSSELNVNALLLGDSALYLCASSPGTSGGPEQFFGPGTRLTVL.